A selection of T cell receptor beta chains follows, all from one sample in a study of cytomegalovirus exposure and HLA in healthy donors. Assay used: immunoSEQ multiplex PCR; TCRdb lists only in-frame clones, some missing. The sample gives some 150,000 clones, around 84% of which show up once; less than 2.5% is in the top ten. The specimen sequenced was PBMCs. These receptors were taken from a woman under 30 in good health and CMV-seronegative. Both conserved end residues are part of each CDR3. A D gene is named only where the DNA matches it firmly. Clone size, where shown, is once, few, many, or a class for clones that have expanded.

V,J,D,size,DNA,CDR3
TRBV5-4,TRBJ2-5,TRBD2,once,TGTGCCAGCAGCTCGGCGGGAGAAGAGACCCAGTACTTC,CASSSAGEETQYF
TRBV25-1,TRBJ1-4,-,-,TGTGCCAGCAGTGACCCCCAGTGGACTGGCAAGGAAAAACTGTTTTTT,CASSDPQWTGKEKLFF
TRBV28,TRBJ1-2,TRBD1,-,TGTGCCAGCAGTGATACCGGGACAGGGGGCGCACGGGGCTACACCTTC,CASSDTGTGGARGYTF
TRBV7-2,TRBJ1-3,-,-,TGTGCCAGCAGCCGCGGGGGGCCAGAGAGAAACACCATATATTTT,CASSRGGPERNTIYF
TRBV28,TRBJ2-6,TRBD1,-,TGTGCCAGCAGGGGGACAGGGTCTGGGGCCAACGTCCTGACTTTC,CASRGTGSGANVLTF
TRBV5-4,TRBJ2-5,-,once,TGTGCCAGCAGCTCGGTCCCGGGAGAGACCCAGTACTTC,CASSSVPGETQYF
TRBV7-2,TRBJ2-1,-,once,TGTGCCAGCAGCTTCCTAGAAAAAGGTATCGATGAGCAGTTCTTC,CASSFLEKGIDEQFF
TRBV19,TRBJ2-5,-,-,TGTGCCAGTAGTATAGGCCAACTAGGTCTTGGGGAGACCCAGTACTTC,CASSIGQLGLGETQYF
TRBV27,TRBJ2-1,-,-,TGTGCCAGCAGTCCCCACGACAGGTTTCGTGAGCAGTTCTTC,CASSPHDRFREQFF
TRBV9,TRBJ1-6,-,-,TGTGCCAGCAGCGTATCTCCAGGGGAAAATTCACCCCTCCACTTT,CASSVSPGENSPLHF
TRBV27,TRBJ2-3,TRBD2,-,TGTGCCAGCAGGGCGGGAGGGTACGGCACAGATACGCAGTATTTT,CASRAGGYGTDTQYF
TRBV7-2,TRBJ2-7,TRBD1,-,TGTGCCAGCAGCCCCGGGACAGGGGCTGCCTACGAGCAGTACTTC,CASSPGTGAAYEQYF
TRBV7-9,TRBJ1-4,-,-,TGTGCCAGCAGACGAGCCCGGGCTAATGAAAAACTGTTTTTT,CASRRARANEKLFF
TRBV29-1,TRBJ2-1,-,-,TGCAGCGTTGATTGGCGAGGGAATGAGCAGTTCTTC,CSVDWRGNEQFF
TRBV4-1,TRBJ1-2,-,-,TGCGCCAGCAGGCGCCCAGGTGCCGCGCGCTATGGCTACACCTTC,CASRRPGAARYGYTF
TRBV4-2,TRBJ2-7,-,-,TGTGCCAGCAGACAGGGGTCTAGCGACACCTACGAGCAGTACTTC,CASRQGSSDTYEQYF
TRBV7-3,TRBJ2-7,TRBD1,-,TGTGCCAGCAGCACATCTACAGGGGGTAAGGAGCAGTACTTC,CASSTSTGGKEQYF
TRBV28,TRBJ2-5,-,-,TGTGCCAGCCGACAGGCGCCGGGGTCCCAGTACTTC,CASRQAPGSQYF
TRBV6-5,TRBJ1-2,TRBD1,-,TGTGCCAGCAGTTTGGGGACAGCCTTTAACTATGGCTACACCTTC,CASSLGTAFNYGYTF
TRBV28,TRBJ1-6,TRBD1,-,TGTGCCAGCAGCTTCTCCGACAGGGGAGGTTCACCCCTCCACTTT,CASSFSDRGGSPLHF
TRBV9,TRBJ1-3,TRBD1,few,TGTGCCAGCAGCGTGAGGGACAGTCGGAGCGGAAACACCATATATTTT,CASSVRDSRSGNTIYF
TRBV10-1,TRBJ1-3,TRBD1,-,TGCGCCAGCAGTGAGGGGACAGACTCTGGAAACACCATATATTTT,CASSEGTDSGNTIYF
TRBV4-3,TRBJ2-3,TRBD1,-,TGCGCCAGCAGCCAAAACCCGGGACAGGGCACAGATACGCAGTATTTT,CASSQNPGQGTDTQYF
TRBV29-1,TRBJ1-1,-,once,TGCAGCGTTGAATTGTTACTAGTGGTCACGCCAGTAGCTTTCTTT,CSVELLLVVTPVAFF
TRBV5-1,TRBJ1-5,-,-,TGCGCCAGCAGCGCCCCTGGGAGGGCTAATAGCAATCAGCCCCAGCATTTT,CASSAPGRANSNQPQHF
TRBV28,TRBJ2-1,-,-,TGTGCCAGCACGGGCGGGTCGTCCTACAATGAGCAGTTCTTC,CASTGGSSYNEQFF
TRBV28,TRBJ1-5,-,once,TGTGCCAGCAGTTCCCGCCTGGGGGCTCATCAGCCCCAGCATTTT,CASSSRLGAHQPQHF
TRBV19,TRBJ2-5,TRBD1,-,TGTGCCAGTAGTATCACCGGGACAGGGCAAGAGACCCAGTACTTC,CASSITGTGQETQYF
TRBV10-1,TRBJ2-3,TRBD1,-,TGCGCCAGCAGTGAGTCGACGACAGGGGGTGATACGCAGTATTTT,CASSESTTGGDTQYF
TRBV10-3,TRBJ2-2,-,-,TGTGCCATCAGTGAGCGCGACGACACACCCGGGGAGCTGTTTTTT,CAISERDDTPGELFF
TRBV15,TRBJ1-4,-,few,TGTGCCACCAGCAGGGACCAGGGAGAAAAACTGTTTTTT,CATSRDQGEKLFF
TRBV2,TRBJ2-7,TRBD1,-,TGTGCCAGCATGGACAGGGGTAACTACGAGCAGTACTTC,CASMDRGNYEQYF
TRBV28,TRBJ1-5,-,-,TGTGCCAGCAGTTCAGGGGTGGGCAATCAGCCCCAGCATTTT,CASSSGVGNQPQHF
TRBV27,TRBJ2-5,TRBD2,-,TGTGCCAGCAGTTTATGGGTAGCGGGAGTCCTCGAGACCCAGTACTTC,CASSLWVAGVLETQYF
TRBV5-4,TRBJ1-2,-,-,TGTGCCAGCAGCACTACAGGGACCTATGGCTACACCTTC,CASSTTGTYGYTF
TRBV7-8,TRBJ2-4,-,-,TGTGCCAGCAGCTTAGGGGCCCGGGCTTGGACTAAGGACATTCAGTACTTC,CASSLGARAWTKDIQYF
TRBV5-1,TRBJ2-5,TRBD1,once,TGCGCCAGCAGCCTTACGGGGACAGGGTGGGGCCAAGAGACCCAGTACTTC,CASSLTGTGWGQETQYF
TRBV5-1,TRBJ1-2,TRBD1,-,TGCGCCAGCAGCTCACCCCTAGGAGGACAGGGGGCTTATTCTTACTATGGCTACACCTTC,CASSSPLGGQGAYSYYGYTF
TRBV7-2,TRBJ2-4,-,-,TGTGCCAGCAGCTTAGTTCGGTCGAACATTCAGTACTTC,CASSLVRSNIQYF
TRBV28,TRBJ1-5,TRBD1,-,TGTGCCAGCAGACGACAGGGTAGGAGTCAGCCCCAGCATTTT,CASRRQGRSQPQHF
TRBV5-5,TRBJ1-2,-,-,TGTGCCAGCAGCGCCCCCGGACAAAATAACTATGGCTACACCTTC,CASSAPGQNNYGYTF
TRBV6-5,TRBJ1-5,TRBD1,-,TGTGCCAGCAGTTTCGGACAGGGAGCTCAGCCCCAGCATTTT,CASSFGQGAQPQHF
TRBV6-1,TRBJ1-5,TRBD1,-,TGTGCCAGCAGTTGGACAGGGAATCAGCCCCAGCATTTT,CASSWTGNQPQHF
TRBV5-1,TRBJ2-2,-,-,TGCGCCAGCAGCAAGACTATCTCAACCGGGGAGCTGTTTTTT,CASSKTISTGELFF
TRBV2,TRBJ1-1,-,-,TGTGCCAGCAGTGAATCGCAGGGGAGCACTGAAGCTTTCTTT,CASSESQGSTEAFF
TRBV5-4,TRBJ2-1,TRBD2,-,TGTGCCAGCAGCTTGGAGGGACTAGCGGTAGAGCAGTTCTTC,CASSLEGLAVEQFF
TRBV6-6,TRBJ2-7,-,few,TGTGCCAGCAGCCTAGCCAACGAGCAGTACTTC,CASSLANEQYF
TRBV19,TRBJ1-5,-,-,TGTGCCAGTAGTATTAGAGGGCAAAGCAATCAGCCCCAGCATTTT,CASSIRGQSNQPQHF
TRBV27,TRBJ2-3,-,-,TGTGCCGCGGGGGCTAGCTGGGGGACAGATACGCAGTATTTT,CAAGASWGTDTQYF
TRBV7-3,TRBJ1-1,TRBD1,-,TGTGCCAGCAGCGAAACGCAGGGGGCGAGGACTGAAGCTTTCTTT,CASSETQGARTEAFF
TRBV20-1,TRBJ2-1,-,-,TGCAGTGCCCCAAACTACAATGAGCAGTTCTTC,CSAPNYNEQFF
TRBV10-3,TRBJ2-7,-,-,TGTGCCATCGGTGAAGGGAGGCCAGGGGGCGAGCAGTACTTC,CAIGEGRPGGEQYF
TRBV9,TRBJ1-3,TRBD1,-,TGTGCCAGCAGCTTACGACAGGGGAGTGGAAACACCATATATTTT,CASSLRQGSGNTIYF
TRBV7-9,TRBJ1-4,-,few,TGTGCCAGCAGCTTAGGCGGTTACAGGATTAATGAAAAACTGTTTTTT,CASSLGGYRINEKLFF
TRBV21-1,TRBJ2-1,-,-,TGTGCCAGCAGCACCGAACAGAGGGGAGCGGGAGGGCCCGTTGAGCAGTTCTTC,CASSTEQRGAGGPVEQFF
TRBV5-1,TRBJ2-5,-,-,TGCGCCAGCAGCTTGGCTGCGTTCGGAGAGACCCAGTACTTC,CASSLAAFGETQYF
TRBV10-3,TRBJ2-1,-,-,TGTGCCGCAACAGGGCCAGGGTACAATGAGCAGTTCTTC,CAATGPGYNEQFF
TRBV28,TRBJ2-3,-,-,TGTGCCAGCAGTCAGGGGATGATGACAGATACGCAGTATTTT,CASSQGMMTDTQYF
TRBV28,TRBJ2-7,-,few,TGTGCCAGCAGTTTATACGGACCGTCCGGGGGGCCCTCCTACGAGCAGTACTTC,CASSLYGPSGGPSYEQYF
TRBV2,TRBJ2-5,-,few,TGTGCCAGCGGAAACTCAGGGATATTTAGCCAAAAGACCCAGTACTTC,CASGNSGIFSQKTQYF